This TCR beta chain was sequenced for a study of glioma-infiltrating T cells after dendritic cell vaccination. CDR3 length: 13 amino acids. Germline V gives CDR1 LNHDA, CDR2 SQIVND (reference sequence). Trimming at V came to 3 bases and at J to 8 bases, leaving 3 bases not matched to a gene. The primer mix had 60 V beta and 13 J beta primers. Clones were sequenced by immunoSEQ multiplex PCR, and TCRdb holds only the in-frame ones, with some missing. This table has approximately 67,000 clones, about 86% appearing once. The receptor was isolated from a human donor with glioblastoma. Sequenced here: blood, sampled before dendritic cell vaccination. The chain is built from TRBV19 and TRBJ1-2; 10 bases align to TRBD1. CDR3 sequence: CASSIRDRGGYTF. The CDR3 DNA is TGTGCCAGTAGTATCCGGGACAGGGGCGGCTACACCTTC.